The entry below gives a single T cell receptor (beta chain) sequence along with its context. The data belong to a study of cytomegalovirus exposure and HLA in healthy donors. The CDR3 length is 13 residues. Germline V lookup: CDR1 SGHAT, CDR2 FQNNGV. Trimming stripped 4 bases from V and 7 bases from J, with 11 bases between. PCR primers comprised 60 Vbeta and 13 Jbeta primers. Here immunoSEQ multiplex PCR was the method, and the copy in TCRdb shows in-frame clones only, minus some. This sample yields over 75,000 clones, of which roughly 80% are seen a single time; about 7% belongs to the top ten. This TCR derives from a man in his forties or fifties in good health and CMV-seropositive. This chain uses TRBV11-2 with TRBJ2-1; no firm D call. Sequences were obtained from PBMCs. The CDR3 region is CASSYGSSNEQFF. DNA of the CDR3: TGTGCCAGCAGCTACGGCTCTAGTAATGAGCAGTTCTTC.